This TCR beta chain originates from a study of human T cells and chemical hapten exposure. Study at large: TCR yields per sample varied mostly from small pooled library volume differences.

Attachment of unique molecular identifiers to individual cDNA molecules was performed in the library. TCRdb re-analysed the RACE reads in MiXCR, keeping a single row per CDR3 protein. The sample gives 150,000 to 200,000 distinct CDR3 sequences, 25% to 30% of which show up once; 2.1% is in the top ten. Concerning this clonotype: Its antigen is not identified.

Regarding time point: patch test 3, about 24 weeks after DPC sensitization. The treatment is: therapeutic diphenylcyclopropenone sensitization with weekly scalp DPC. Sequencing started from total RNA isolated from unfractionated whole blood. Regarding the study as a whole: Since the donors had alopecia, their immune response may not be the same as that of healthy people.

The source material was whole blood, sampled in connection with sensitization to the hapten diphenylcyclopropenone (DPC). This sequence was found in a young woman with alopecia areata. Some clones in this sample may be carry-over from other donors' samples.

The CDR3 DNA is TGCGCCAGCAGCCAAATCGGATACTTGGAAAAACTGTTTTTT. Amino acid sequence: CASSQIGYLEKLFF. V is TRBV4-1 and J is TRBJ1-4; D is uncertain. With 2 bases removed from V and 8 bases from J, the gap between germline ends came to 12 bases. CDR1 MGHRA and CDR2 YSYEKL come from the germline V gene. The length of the CDR3 is 14 residues.